The next 32 T cell receptor beta chains were all read from a single sample in a study of blood T cell repertoires in COVID-19. Measured with immunoSEQ multiplex PCR; TCRdb has only the in-frame clones, and not every one. This sample has around 180,000 clones, with roughly 87% found just once. The sample consisted of PBMCs or T cells enriched from blood (not recorded which). The receptor source for this set is a woman in her 40s with acute COVID-19.

The chain uses TRBV19 and TRBJ2-7; 8 positions agree with TRBD2. After removal of 5 bases from V and 7 bases from J, the junction contained 10 bases not matched to a gene. The CDR3 covers 14 residues. Germline V gene lookup returns CDR1 LNHDA and CDR2 SQIVND (reference sequence). This CDR3 reads CASSVGGAQNEQYF. As DNA, the CDR3 is TGTGCCAGTAGTGTCGGGGGGGCCCAAAATGAGCAGTACTTC.

This clone has a single count. The gene calls are TRBV28 and TRBJ2-2; 9 nucleotides align to TRBD1. CDR3 size: 15 residues. Trimming at V came to 3 bases and at J to 5 bases, leaving 4 bases not matched to a gene. Per germline, CDR1 MDHEN and CDR2 SYDVKM. The DNA of the CDR3 is TGTGCCAGCAGTTTTACAGGGGGCCGGACCGGGGAGCTGTTTTTT. This sequence encodes CASSFTGGRTGELFF.

The chain recombines TRBV11-2 with TRBJ2-2; D is unresolved. The CDR3 loop spans 15 amino acids. Trimming shortened V by 5 bases and J by 3 bases, and 13 bases separated the two germline ends. Germline CDR1 SGHAT, CDR2 FQNNGV. Here the CDR3 DNA reads TGTGCCAGCAGCCCTTCGGGTAGCTACACCGGGGAGCTGTTTTTT. Residues: CASSPSGSYTGELFF.

The genes are TRBV30 and TRBJ2-5; 10 bases align to TRBD2. CDR1 is GTSNPN and CDR2 is SVGIG in the germline V gene (reference sequence). CDR3 length equals 16 residues. Trimming took 0 bases from V and 0 from J; bases not matched to a gene: 4. The CDR3 sequence is CAWSVRGLAYQETQYF. The CDR3 nucleotides read TGTGCCTGGAGTGTAAGGGGACTAGCGTACCAAGAGACCCAGTACTTC.

V is TRBV13 and J is TRBJ2-2; TRBD2 agrees at 7 bases. V dropped 5 bases and J dropped 4; count of bases not matched to a gene: 10. The CDR3 runs 16 residues. Germline assignment: CDR1 PRHDT and CDR2 FYEKMQ (reference sequence). CDR3 protein: CASSGEGGRGTGELFF. The CDR3, as DNA: TGTGCCAGCAGCGGGGAGGGAGGGAGAGGCACCGGGGAGCTGTTTTTT.

The CDR3 protein is CASSIRGVDGYTF. Here the CDR3 DNA reads TGTGCCAGTAGTATCAGGGGAGTCGATGGCTACACCTTC. V and J are TRBV19 and TRBJ1-2; D is perhaps TRBD1 (6 bases). Trimming removed 3 bases at V and 6 bases at J, with 11 bases between. The CDR3 sequence is 13 residues long. Germline V gene data show CDR1 as LNHDA and CDR2 as SQIVND (reference sequence).

The chain employs TRBV6-5 and TRBJ1-2, with D unclear. Per the germline V gene, CDR1 is MNHEY and CDR2 is SVGAGI. Trimming took off 2 bases at V and 4 bases at J, with 17 bases between the two ends. CDR3 length: 16 residues. The CDR3 here is CASSYGYSSSRYGYTF. The CDR3 DNA is TGTGCCAGCAGTTACGGGTACAGCTCTTCGCGCTATGGCTACACCTTC.

This clone was detected a few times. The gene calls are TRBV6-5 and TRBJ2-5, with 11 bases lining up with TRBD1. CDR1 is MNHEY, CDR2 SVGAGI, per germline. Trimming took 2 bases from V and 5 from J; bases not matched to a gene: 7. The CDR3 length is 16 residues. DNA of the CDR3: TGTGCCAGCAGTTACAAGGACAGGGGGCTAGTTGAGACCCAGTACTTC. Protein sequence: CASSYKDRGLVETQYF.

V usage is TRBV19 and J usage is TRBJ1-6; D remains unclear. The CDR3 has 15 amino acids. V gave up 1 base and J gave up 10 bases, with 14 bases separating them. Germline values: CDR1 LNHDA, CDR2 SQIVND (reference sequence). The CDR3 sequence is CASSIVAVERSPLHF. As DNA, the CDR3 is TGTGCCAGTAGTATAGTAGCGGTGGAACGCTCACCCCTCCACTTT.

The chain carries TRBV9 and TRBJ1-3, with D perhaps TRBD1 (6 bases). The germline V gene has CDR1 SGDLS and CDR2 YYNGEE. V was pared by 3 bases and J by 0 bases, with 25 bases between. The CDR3 extends over 20 amino acids. In nucleotides, the CDR3 is TGTGCCAGCAGCGGGGTGAGGGGGATGGTGGCGCTAAACTCTGGAAACACCATATATTTT. Its translation: CASSGVRGMVALNSGNTIYF.

The CDR3 nucleotides are TGTGCCAGCAGCCAAGATTCGGGACAGGGCTTCTATGGCTACACCTTC. Residues: CASSQDSGQGFYGYTF. This chain uses TRBV4-2 with TRBJ1-2, with TRBD1 identical over 9 bases. The CDR3 contains 16 residues. Trimming cost V 0 bases and J 4 bases; bases outside gene matches: 6. In germline, CDR1 is LGHNA, CDR2 YNFKEQ.

CDR3 nucleotides: TGCAGCGTCGGGGACAGGGAAGTGGGCTACACCTTC. Protein product: CSVGDREVGYTF. The chain couples TRBV29-1 to TRBJ1-2; 9 bases line up with TRBD1. The germline gives CDR1 SQVTM, CDR2 ANQGSEA. The CDR3 has 12 amino acids. V shed 6 bases and J 8 bases; nucleotides not matched to a gene: 7.

V usage is TRBV14 and J usage is TRBJ2-3; 8 bases match TRBD1. CDR1 is SGHDN, CDR2 FVKESK, per germline. The CDR3 totals 16 residues. The V segment lost 4 bases and the J segment 2 bases; nucleotides outside the gene matches: 8. The CDR3 loop reads CASSRGDRIFTDTQYF. In nucleotides, the CDR3 is TGTGCCAGCAGCCGAGGGGACAGGATTTTCACAGATACGCAGTATTTT.

The chain links TRBV3-1 (or the pseudogene TRBV3-2) to TRBJ2-3; unclear D gene. Between the trimmed V and J ends, which lost 0 bases and 5 bases, there was a span of 9 bases. The CDR3 runs to 14 residues. Germline V lookup: CDR1 LGHDT, CDR2 YNNKEL (reference sequence). This CDR3 is CASSQDFSLDTQYF. The CDR3 DNA reads TGTGCCAGCAGCCAAGATTTTAGCTTAGATACGCAGTATTTT.

This clone was seen more than once but under ten times. This chain joins TRBV10-3 and TRBJ1-1, with D unresolved. Germline CDR1 and CDR2: ENHRY and SYGVKD. Trimming cost V 2 bases and J 1 base, with 8 bases left between them. This CDR3 comprises 14 residues. CDR3 amino acids: CAISEPNRNTEAFF. CDR3 DNA sequence: TGTGCCATCAGTGAGCCCAACAGGAACACTGAAGCTTTCTTT.

The chain links TRBV27 to TRBJ2-5, with no clear D. The length of the CDR3 is 14 residues. Germline V gene lookup returns CDR1 MNHEY and CDR2 SMNVEV (reference sequence). V was cut by 3 bases and J by 1 base, with 9 bases left in between. The CDR3 reads CASSLLTSQETQYF. The CDR3 DNA reads TGTGCCAGCAGTTTGCTGACAAGCCAAGAGACCCAGTACTTC.

In its sample, this clone was seen a few times. The V and J genes are TRBV29-1 and TRBJ1-1; TRBD1 matches 7 bases. J was trimmed by 0 bases and V by 7 bases; bases with no gene match: 5. This CDR3 is built from 13 residues. CDR1 SQVTM and CDR2 ANQGSEA come from the germline V gene. The CDR3 DNA reads TGCAGCGCTTGGACAGGTTTGAACACTGAAGCTTTCTTT. This sequence encodes CSAWTGLNTEAFF.

V is TRBV18 and J is TRBJ2-7; 8 bases match TRBD2. Unmatched junction bases numbered 13, after V lost 4 bases and J lost 5 bases. The CDR3 has 16 amino acids. Germline loops: CDR1 KGHSH, CDR2 LQKENI. DNA of the CDR3: TGTGCCAGCTCACGGGATGGACGGGGGGGCCGGCACGAGCAGTACTTC. The encoded protein is CASSRDGRGGRHEQYF.

The chain links TRBV6-2 or TRBV6-3 to TRBJ1-5; D remains ambiguous. Per the germline V gene, CDR1 is MNHEY and CDR2 is SVGEGT. Trimming shortened V by 2 bases and J by 6 bases, and 8 bases separated the two germline ends. This CDR3 has 13 residues. The CDR3 protein is CASSYARFQPQHF. The DNA for the CDR3 is TGTGCCAGCAGTTACGCGCGGTTTCAGCCCCAGCATTTT.

This chain joins TRBV6-5 and TRBJ2-7; TRBD1 aligns across 7 bases. Trimming removed 8 bases from V and 3 bases from J; junction bases left unmatched: 7. The CDR3 contains 13 residues. Germline V gene lookup returns CDR1 MNHEY and CDR2 SVGAGI. The CDR3 coding sequence is TGTGCCAGCCTCCCCCGGGACAGCTACGAGCAGTACTTC. Residues: CASLPRDSYEQYF.

The chain has TRBV7-6 and TRBJ1-1; D remains unclear. In germline, CDR1 is SGHVS, CDR2 FNYEAQ. With 1 base removed from V and 7 bases from J, the gap between germline ends came to 7 bases. The CDR3 has 12 residues. DNA for the CDR3: TGTGCCAGCAGCTTAGGAGGAAATGAAGCTTTCTTT. Translation gives CASSLGGNEAFF.

V usage is TRBV3-1 (or the pseudogene TRBV3-2) and J usage is TRBJ2-2, with 7 bases that match TRBD1. Germline CDR1 is LGHDT and CDR2 is YNNKEL (reference sequence). The CDR3 loop spans 17 amino acids. V gave up 0 bases and J gave up 5 bases; unmatched junction bases: 9. DNA for the CDR3: TGTGCCAGCAGCCAAGATCGGGTCAGGGGGTATACCGGGGAGCTGTTTTTT. It codes for CASSQDRVRGYTGELFF.

The chain is built from TRBV24-1 and TRBJ1-2; a weak D match, TRBD1 (5 bases). This CDR3 comprises 13 residues. Trimming took off 0 bases at V and 8 bases at J, with 9 bases between the two ends. Germline CDR1 reads KGHDR; CDR2 reads SFDVKD. CDR3 protein: CATSDLAGRGYTF. CDR3 nucleotide sequence: TGTGCCACCAGTGATTTGGCAGGGCGAGGCTACACCTTC.

This chain uses TRBV11-2 with TRBJ2-4; TRBD1 agrees at 8 bases. After removal of 2 bases from V and 7 bases from J, the junction contained 10 bases not matched to a gene. Germline V gene data show CDR1 as SGHAT and CDR2 as FQNNGV. There are 16 residues in the CDR3. CDR3 nucleotide sequence: TGTGCCAGCAGCTTACGGATGACAGGGGACAAGAACATTCAGTACTTC. This gives the protein CASSLRMTGDKNIQYF. The whole variable domain, remainder taken from reference TRBV11-2 and TRBJ2-4, is EAGVAQSPRYKIIEKRQSVAFWCNPISGHATLYWYQQILGQGPKLLIQFQNNGVVDDSQLPKDRFSAERLKGVDSTLKIQPAKLEDSAVYLCASSLRMTGDKNIQYFGAGTRLSVL.

This clone was seen just once. The gene calls are TRBV7-6 and TRBJ2-2; D gene ambiguous. V lost 4 bases, J lost 0 bases, and 9 bases lay in between. Germline values: CDR1 SGHVS, CDR2 FNYEAQ. This CDR3 has 15 residues. CDR3 DNA: TGTGCCAGCAGCTCAGAACACACGAACACCGGGGAGCTGTTTTTT. Protein: CASSSEHTNTGELFF.

The chain carries TRBV12-5 and TRBJ2-2; no definite D call. V lost 2 bases and J 3 bases, leaving 4 bases between the germline ends. CDR1 is LGHNT, CDR2 FRNRAP, per germline. The CDR3 is 13 amino acids. The chain's CDR3 is CASGLRYTGELFF. CDR3 nucleotide sequence: TGTGCTAGTGGTTTGCGGTACACCGGGGAGCTGTTTTTT. The entire variable domain, with the rest obtained from reference TRBV12-5 and TRBJ2-2, is as follows: DARVTQTPRHKVTEMGQEVTMRCQPILGHNTVFWYRQTMMQGLELLAYFRNRAPLDDSGMPKDRFSAEMPDATLATLKIQPSEPRDSAVYFCASGLRYTGELFFGEGSRLTVL.

The rearrangement joins TRBV6-6 to TRBJ1-6, with 7 bases lining up with TRBD1. V lost 5 bases to trimming and J lost 5 bases; unmatched junction nucleotides: 9. The CDR3 is made up of 16 amino acids. Germline V gene lookup returns CDR1 MNHNY and CDR2 SVGAGI (reference sequence). DNA of the CDR3: TGTGCCAGCAGTCGACAGGGCAAAGAAGATAATTCACCCCTCCACTTT. It codes for CASSRQGKEDNSPLHF.

This clone has just one count. This chain uses TRBV19 with TRBJ1-5; TRBD1 matches at 7 bases. Trimming took 3 bases from V and 7 from J; bases not matched to a gene: 3. Germline V gene data show CDR1 as LNHDA and CDR2 as SQIVND (reference sequence). This CDR3 contains 13 residues. The CDR3 reads CASSMTGYQPQHF. CDR3 sequence (DNA): TGTGCCAGTAGTATGACAGGGTACCAGCCCCAGCATTTT.

The genes are TRBV9 and TRBJ2-1; 7 bases line up with TRBD1. Germline-derived CDR1 and CDR2 are SGDLS and YYNGEE. Germline trimming cut 3 bases from V and 4 bases from J; bases unmatched to any gene: 13. This CDR3 region has 17 residues. CDR3 DNA sequence: TGTGCCAGCAGCGGATCCACCGGGACAGCGAAGTACAATGAGCAGTTCTTC. This sequence encodes CASSGSTGTAKYNEQFF.

The chain joins TRBV9 to TRBJ2-2; D not certain. Trimming removed 3 bases at V and 0 bases at J, with 12 bases between. The CDR3 extends over 16 amino acids. The germline gives CDR1 SGDLS, CDR2 YYNGEE. DNA of the CDR3: TGTGCCAGCAGCGGGGCGCCTCCCGCGAACACCGGGGAGCTGTTTTTT. Its translation is CASSGAPPANTGELFF.

Notes on this clone: A read error may produce the germline difference seen at one junction end. Other nucleotide sequences from this sample produce the same CDR3. V is TRBV19 and J is TRBJ1-5, with 7 bases identical to TRBD1. Germline lookup yields CDR1 LNHDA and CDR2 SQIVND (reference sequence). This CDR3 comprises 15 residues. In DNA form, the CDR3 reads TGCGCCACCTCCCTCAAACCAGGGGGGACTCAGCCCCAGCATTTT. It codes for CATSLKPGGTQPQHF. The full variable domain, rest sourced from reference TRBV19 and TRBJ1-5, is DGGITQSPKYLFRKEGQNVTLSCEQNLNHDAMYWYRQDPGQGLRLIYYSQIVNDFQKGDIAEGYSVSREKKESFPLTVTSAQKNPTAFYLCATSLKPGGTQPQHFGDGTRLSIL.

The sample holds one count of this clone. The chain links TRBV9 to TRBJ2-2; 8 bases map to TRBD2. Trimming at V came to 4 bases and at J to 1 base, leaving 3 bases not matched to a gene. This CDR3 is built from 15 residues. The V gene's germline CDR1 is SGDLS and CDR2 YYNGEE. The CDR3 DNA reads TGTGCCAGCAGCCCTGCGGGGGGGAACACCGGGGAGCTGTTTTTT. This encodes CASSPAGGNTGELFF.